This T cell receptor (beta chain) stems from a study of shared clonotypes between healthy human individuals. The wider study: Researchers assigned three CD4 naive, three CD4 memory, two CD8 naive and one CD8 memory plate to each donor.

Using approximately 200 ng DNA, tens of thousands of T cell genomes, the sorted-subset replicate PCRs were run. Sequencing used immunoSEQ multiplex PCR; TCRdb keeps in-frame clones, though not all of them. Altogether about 1.1 million clones are present, approximately 77% being singletons, with the ten largest covering more than 0.85%. Findings of the study overall: Larger estimated richness was generally seen in naive subsets than in memory subsets. A handful of donors shared roughly 5% of their naive CD4 clonotypes.

This CDR3 is 15 amino acids long. As concerns this clone: Its antigen is not identified.

This clonotype was obtained from a man between 18 and 35 years old in good health. Some clones in this sample may be carry-over from other donors' samples. The sequencing input was memory CD4+ T cells from PBMCs. Subset described: CD45RA-negative fraction. V gene TRBV21-1 combines with J gene TRBJ2-7; the D call in the table, TRBD1, was not verified against the DNA. TRBV21-1 is shown as a pseudogene. DNA for the CDR3: TGTGCCAGCATGGGTGCGGGACAGGGTAAGTACGAGCAGTACTTC. Protein sequence: CASMGAGQGKYEQYF.